Shown below are 9 T cell receptor beta chains from a single sample sequenced in a study of control samples from healthy donors and cancer patients. Here immunoSEQ multiplex PCR was the method, and the copy in TCRdb shows in-frame clones only, minus some. Here the sample spans under 100,000 clones, around nine tenths being singletons. The source material was PBMCs. The receptors were sampled from a woman in her fifties or sixties with colorectal cancer.

The chain couples TRBV30 to TRBJ2-7; D is possibly TRBD1 (6 bases). The CDR3 extends over 12 amino acids. Germline values: CDR1 GTSNPN, CDR2 SVGIG (reference sequence). V shed 8 bases and J shed 3 bases, with 14 bases lying between them. CDR3: CAGNGGGYEQYV. CDR3 DNA: TGTGCCGGGAATGGGGGCGGCTACGAGCAGTACGTC.

This chain joins TRBV7-3 and TRBJ1-1; D gene uncertain. V lost 4 bases, J lost 1 base, and 7 bases lay in between. Per germline, CDR1 SGHTA and CDR2 FQGTGA. The CDR3 is made up of 13 amino acids. Here the CDR3 DNA reads TGTGCCAGCAGCTCACAGCGGAACACTGAAGCTTTCTTT. The encoded protein is CASSSQRNTEAFF.

The rearrangement uses TRBV4-2 and TRBJ1-2; 10 bases line up with TRBD1. Germline CDR1 LGHNA, CDR2 YNFKEQ. V lost 4 bases, J lost 2 bases, and 1 base stayed unmatched. This CDR3 spans 14 amino acids. The CDR3 DNA reads as TGTGCCAGCAGCCCGGGACAGGGGAACTATGGCTACACCTTC. Protein product: CASSPGQGNYGYTF.

V gene TRBV7-3 combines with J gene TRBJ2-3, with TRBD1 matching over 8 bases. The CDR3 loop spans 16 amino acids. Per germline, CDR1 SGHTA and CDR2 FQGTGA. The V segment lost 3 bases and the J segment 5 bases; nucleotides outside the gene matches: 10. CDR3 residues: CASSLTGASGRDTQYF. CDR3 nucleotides: TGTGCCAGCAGCTTGACAGGGGCCTCGGGTCGAGATACGCAGTATTTT.

This chain connects TRBV28 to TRBJ1-2; TRBD1 aligns across 10 bases. CDR1 and CDR2 (germline): MDHEN, SYDVKM. Trimming cost V 2 bases and J 7 bases; bases outside gene matches: 7. CDR3 size: 15 residues. The CDR3 sequence: CASSLGDRGSGGYTF. CDR3 bases: TGTGCCAGCAGTTTAGGGGACAGGGGTTCGGGTGGCTACACCTTC.

This rearrangement joins TRBV4-1 to TRBJ2-5; D perhaps matches TRBD1 (6 bases). From germline, CDR1 is MGHRA and CDR2 YSYEKL. V shed 1 base and J shed 2 bases, with 14 bases lying between them. The CDR3 spans 16 residues. The CDR3 DNA sequence: TGCGCCAGCAGCCAAGGGCACTGGGGGCTTCAAGAGACCCAGTACTTC. Its translation: CASSQGHWGLQETQYF.

V and J are TRBV12-3 or TRBV12-4 and TRBJ1-1; D may be TRBD1 (5 bases). V was trimmed by 5 bases and J by 10 bases, leaving 17 bases between them. The CDR3 totals 13 residues. For the CDR3, the DNA is TGTGCCAGCAGTAAACCGGGGCAAAAGGGAGCTTTCTTT. It encodes CASSKPGQKGAFF.

The chain has TRBV7-8 and TRBJ2-6; D possibly matches TRBD1 or TRBD2 (5 bases each). This CDR3 region has 15 residues. V was cut by 2 bases and J by 5 bases, with 10 bases left in between. CDR1 is SGHVS, CDR2 FQNEAQ, per germline. The CDR3 loop is CASSLPGRRANVLTF. CDR3 nucleotides: TGTGCCAGCAGCTTACCAGGGAGAAGGGCCAACGTCCTGACTTTC.

The rearrangement uses TRBV7-2 and TRBJ2-2; the D gene is possibly TRBD1 (6 bases). V lost 4 bases and J 4 bases, leaving 16 bases between the germline ends. Germline assignment: CDR1 SGHTA and CDR2 FQGNSA. The CDR3 is 16 amino acids. CDR3 amino acids: CASSSALGAGTGELFF. For the CDR3, the DNA is TGTGCCAGCAGCTCCGCCCTGGGGGCAGGCACCGGGGAGCTGTTTTTT.